This TCR beta chain was identified in a study of cytomegalovirus exposure and HLA in healthy donors. Study outcomes and limitations: In a later analysis, compared with equally common non-associated chains, HLA-associated beta chains were more expanded.

Losses at the gene ends were 2 bases for V and 5 bases for J; bases not matched to a gene: 8. Germline values: CDR1 SGHRS, CDR2 YFSETQ. The CDR3 consists of 15 residues. The study ran its PCR with 60 Vbeta and 13 Jbeta primers. Sequencing was performed with immunoSEQ multiplex PCR; in TCRdb, only in-frame clones are kept and a portion is missing. The data show about 270,000 clones, 75% to 90% seen once. Details on this clone: Its specificity is unknown.

The receptor was isolated from a man aged 40-50 years in good health and CMV-seropositive. The chain couples TRBV5-1 to TRBJ2-7, with TRBD1 identical over 9 bases. Material for sequencing was PBMCs. The CDR3 sequence: CASSFPRDREDEQYF. The CDR3 DNA is TGCGCCAGCAGCTTCCCCCGGGACAGGGAGGACGAGCAGTACTTC.